The rows below give T cell receptor beta chains drawn from one sample of a study of blood T cells in healthy people across ages. Using its own MiXCR run on the 5' RACE reads, TCRdb lists one record per CDR3 protein. The table has around 940,000 distinct CDR3 sequences, roughly 51% seen once. The sequencing sample was made of blood. The receptors originated from a woman aged 55-75 years in good health. CDR3s include the opening cysteine and the closing phenylalanine or tryptophan. Each record gives: clone size, V gene, J gene, D gene, CDR3 DNA, CDR3 protein. A D gene is named only where the DNA matches it firmly. Not every row has a clone size; where given, it reads once, few, many or a size class.

few	TRBV4-2	TRBJ2-1	TRBD1	TGTGCCAGCAGCCAAGGGGAAGGGGGCGGGTGGCGGTACAATGAGCAGTTCTTC	CASSQGEGGGWRYNEQFF
once	TRBV4-1	TRBJ2-7	TRBD1	TGCGCCAGCGGCCAGGGACAGGGATACGAGCAGTACTTC	CASGQGQGYEQYF
few	TRBV7-9	TRBJ1-2	.	TGTGCCAGCAGCTTACGGGGCAGTGAAGACTATGGCTACACCTTC	CASSLRGSEDYGYTF
few	TRBV2	TRBJ1-2	.	TGTGCCAGCAACCCGGAAGGGATCAGTTATGGCTACACCTTC	CASNPEGISYGYTF
.	TRBV7-8	TRBJ2-3	TRBD1	TGTGCCAGCACCATCAACAGGGGGGATACGCAGTATTTT	CASTINRGDTQYF
.	TRBV4-3	TRBJ2-3	.	TGCGCCAGCAGCCAAGATAGGGCTAGCGTTACAGATACGCAGTATTTT	CASSQDRASVTDTQYF
once	TRBV9	TRBJ1-2	.	TGTGCCAGCAGATTACAGGGCAGCTATGGCTACACCTTC	CASRLQGSYGYTF
.	TRBV13	TRBJ2-7	TRBD2	TGTGCCAGCAGCTGGCGGACTAGCGATGAGCAGTACTTC	CASSWRTSDEQYF
few	TRBV29-1	TRBJ2-6	.	TGCAGCGTTGAATATGAAGTTCGGTCTGGGGCCAACGTCCTGACTTTC	CSVEYEVRSGANVLTF
.	TRBV2	TRBJ1-2	TRBD1	TGTGCCAGCGGAGATCTGACAGGGTATGGCTACACCTTC	CASGDLTGYGYTF
few	TRBV25-1	TRBJ2-6	.	TGTGCCAGCAGTGTGGGGGTCGGAGGTGGTAAGGCTGGGGCCAACGTCCTGACTTTC	CASSVGVGGGKAGANVLTF
few	TRBV5-4	TRBJ1-5	.	TGTGCCAGCAGCTTGTGGGGGAATCAGCCCCAGCATTTT	CASSLWGNQPQHF
.	TRBV27	TRBJ2-1	TRBD2	TGTGCCAGCAGTTTACCCCTTTACGGGACTAGCATAAATGAGCAGTTCTTC	CASSLPLYGTSINEQFF
.	TRBV14	TRBJ2-7	.	TGTGCCAGCAGCCAAGATGGGGCTGCGGTCCTTCAAGCCTACGAGCAGTACTTC	CASSQDGAAVLQAYEQYF
few	TRBV20-1	TRBJ2-1	TRBD2	TGCAGTGCTGTGACTAGCGGGAGATACAATGAGCAGTTCTTC	CSAVTSGRYNEQFF
few	TRBV5-1	TRBJ2-6	.	TGCGCCAGCAGCCCCCACACCAGCTCTGGGGCCAACGTCCTGACTTTC	CASSPHTSSGANVLTF